This TCR beta chain was recovered during a study of blood T cell repertoires in COVID-19. Across the study: Spain, Italy and the United States supplied samples that represented acute and convalescent COVID-19.

This clone occurred a few times. V lost 5 bases to trimming and J lost 6 bases; unmatched junction nucleotides: 7. The CDR3 has 16 amino acids. The germline V gene has CDR1 SGHAT and CDR2 FQDESV (reference sequence). Per the study methods: For nucleated cells, counts were estimated from reference gene primer amplification. Profiled with immunoSEQ multiplex PCR; TCRdb holds only in-frame clones, not every one. The D gene and trimming were derived from the DNA, and the V and J assignments and clone size from that table. This sample carries tens of thousands of clones, approximately 86% of them seen once, and the ten largest clones take 5.5% to 8%.

The sequenced sample was peripheral blood. The chain carries TRBV11-1 and TRBJ2-2, with 12 nucleotides matching TRBD2. The clonotype comes from a man between 45 and 60 years old with active COVID-19. The CDR3 nucleotides are TGTGCCAGCAGCCTCGGACTAGCGGGGATCCCCGGGGAGCTGTTTTTT. It specifies CASSLGLAGIPGELFF.